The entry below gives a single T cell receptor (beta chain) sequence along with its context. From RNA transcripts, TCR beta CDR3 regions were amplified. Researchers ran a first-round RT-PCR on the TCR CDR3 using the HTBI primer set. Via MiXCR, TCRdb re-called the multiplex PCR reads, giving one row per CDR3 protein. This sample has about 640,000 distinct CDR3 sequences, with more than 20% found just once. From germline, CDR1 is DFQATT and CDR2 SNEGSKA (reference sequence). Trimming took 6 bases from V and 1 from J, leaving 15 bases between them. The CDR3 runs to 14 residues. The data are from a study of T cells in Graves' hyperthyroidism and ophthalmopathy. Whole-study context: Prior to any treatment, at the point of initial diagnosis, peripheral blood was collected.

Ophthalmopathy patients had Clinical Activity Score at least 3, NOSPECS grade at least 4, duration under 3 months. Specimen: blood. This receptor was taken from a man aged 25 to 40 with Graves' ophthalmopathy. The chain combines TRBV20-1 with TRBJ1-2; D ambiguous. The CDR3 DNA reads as TGCAGTGCCCTTACCAGACGGATTAACTATGGCTACACCTTC. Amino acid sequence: CSALTRRINYGYTF.